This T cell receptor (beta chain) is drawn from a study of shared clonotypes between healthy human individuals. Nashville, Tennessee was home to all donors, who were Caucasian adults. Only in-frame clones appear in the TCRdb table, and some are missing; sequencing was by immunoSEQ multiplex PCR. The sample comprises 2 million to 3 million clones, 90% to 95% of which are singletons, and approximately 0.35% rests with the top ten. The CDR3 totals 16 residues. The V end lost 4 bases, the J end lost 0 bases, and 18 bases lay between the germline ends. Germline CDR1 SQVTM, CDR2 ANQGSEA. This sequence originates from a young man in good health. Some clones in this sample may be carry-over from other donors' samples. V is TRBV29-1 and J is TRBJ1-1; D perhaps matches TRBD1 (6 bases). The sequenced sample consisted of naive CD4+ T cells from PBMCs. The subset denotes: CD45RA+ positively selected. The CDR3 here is CSVGGAGTIMNTEAFF. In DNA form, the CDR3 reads TGCAGCGTTGGGGGGGCAGGGACAATTATGAACACTGAAGCTTTCTTT.